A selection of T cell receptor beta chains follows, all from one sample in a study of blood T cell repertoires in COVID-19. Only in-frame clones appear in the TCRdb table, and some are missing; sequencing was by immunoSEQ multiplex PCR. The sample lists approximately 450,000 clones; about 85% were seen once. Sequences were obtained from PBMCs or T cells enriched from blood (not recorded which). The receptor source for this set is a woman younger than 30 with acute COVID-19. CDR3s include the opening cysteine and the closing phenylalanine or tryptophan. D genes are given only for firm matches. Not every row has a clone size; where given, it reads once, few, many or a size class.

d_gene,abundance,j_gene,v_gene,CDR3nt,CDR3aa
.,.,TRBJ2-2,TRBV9,TGTGCCAGCAGCGCGGGAGTTGGAAACACCGGGGAGCTGTTTTTT,CASSAGVGNTGELFF
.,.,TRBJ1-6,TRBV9,TGTGCCAGCAGCGTTGCCGGGACGGGAGCCTATTCACCCCTCCACTTT,CASSVAGTGAYSPLHF
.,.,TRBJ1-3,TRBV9,TGTGCCAGCAGCGTAGAAAGCGGCGGAAACACCATATATTTT,CASSVESGGNTIYF
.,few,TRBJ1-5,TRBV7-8,TGTGCCAGCAGCTTTGGAGGGTCATATAGCAATCAGCCCCAGCATTTT,CASSFGGSYSNQPQHF
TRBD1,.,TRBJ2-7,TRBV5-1,TGCGCCAGCAGCCCGGGGACAGGCCAAGCCTACGAGCAGTACTTC,CASSPGTGQAYEQYF
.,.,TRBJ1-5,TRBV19,TGTGCCAGTAGTATAGAGGCCAGCAATCAGCCCCAGCATTTT,CASSIEASNQPQHF
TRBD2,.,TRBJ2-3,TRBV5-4,TGTGCCAGCAGCTTGTCTCTAGCGGGGGGTATAGATACGCAGTATTTT,CASSLSLAGGIDTQYF
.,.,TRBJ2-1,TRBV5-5,TGTGCCAGCAGCTTGGAGGGGCACAATGAGCAGTTCTTC,CASSLEGHNEQFF
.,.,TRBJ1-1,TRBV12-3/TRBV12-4,TGTGCCAGCCGACAGTTTATGAACACTGAAGCTTTCTTT,CASRQFMNTEAFF
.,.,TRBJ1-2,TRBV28,TGTGCCACCTCGGGGGGCATCTATGGCTACACCTTC,CATSGGIYGYTF
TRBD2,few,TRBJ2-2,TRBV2,TGTGCCAGCAGTCGTCTAGCGGGAGTCCCCGGGGAGCTGTTTTTT,CASSRLAGVPGELFF
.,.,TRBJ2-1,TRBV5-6,TGTGCCAGCAGCTTCCGTCTGGACTACACGAATGAGCAGTTCTTC,CASSFRLDYTNEQFF
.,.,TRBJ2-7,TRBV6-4,TGTGCCAGCGGGACAACCCGCACCAACGAGCAGTACTTC,CASGTTRTNEQYF
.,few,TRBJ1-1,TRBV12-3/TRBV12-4,TGTGCCAGCAGTTTAGCGCTGACAGCTGAAGCTTTCTTT,CASSLALTAEAFF
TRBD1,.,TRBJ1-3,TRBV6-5,TGTGCCAGCAGTTCGGCAGGGGGATCTGGAAACACCATATATTTT,CASSSAGGSGNTIYF
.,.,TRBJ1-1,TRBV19,TGTGCCAGTAGTATGGAGGGATCGGACACTGAAGCTTTCTTT,CASSMEGSDTEAFF
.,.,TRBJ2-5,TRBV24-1,TGTGCCACCAGTGACCCGGCGGGCCCGGAGACCCAGTACTTC,CATSDPAGPETQYF
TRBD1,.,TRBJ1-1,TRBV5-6,TGTGCCAGCAGCTTGGACAGGGGATGGGGAGTGAACACTGAAGCTTTCTTT,CASSLDRGWGVNTEAFF
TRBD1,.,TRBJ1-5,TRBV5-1,TGCGCCAGCAGCTTTACAGGGGCCGTGAATCAGCCCCAGCATTTT,CASSFTGAVNQPQHF
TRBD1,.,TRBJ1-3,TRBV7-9,TGTGCCAGCAGCTTAGACGGGACAGGCGGCACCATATATTTT,CASSLDGTGGTIYF
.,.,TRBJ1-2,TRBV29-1,TGCAGCGTTGAAGAGCCCGGGACATCCCTAAACTATGGCTACACCTTC,CSVEEPGTSLNYGYTF
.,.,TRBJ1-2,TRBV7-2,TGTGCCAGCAGCTTAAACAGGCAGGGGTATGGCTACACCTTC,CASSLNRQGYGYTF
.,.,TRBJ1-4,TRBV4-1,TGCGCCAGCAGCCACCTACTGGGTCAGGGAGGGAATGAAAAACTGTTTTTT,CASSHLLGQGGNEKLFF
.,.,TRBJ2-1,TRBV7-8,TGTGCCAGCAGAACAACTAGCTACGAGCAGTTCTTC,CASRTTSYEQFF